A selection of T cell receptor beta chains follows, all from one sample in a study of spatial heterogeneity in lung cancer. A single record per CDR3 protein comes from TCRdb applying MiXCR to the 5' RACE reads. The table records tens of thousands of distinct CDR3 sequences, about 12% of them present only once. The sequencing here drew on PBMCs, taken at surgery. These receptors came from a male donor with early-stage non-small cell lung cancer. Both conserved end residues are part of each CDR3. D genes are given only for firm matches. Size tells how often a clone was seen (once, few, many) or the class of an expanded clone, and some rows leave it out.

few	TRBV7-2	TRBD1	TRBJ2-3	CASSFSGTGADTQYF	TGTGCCAGCAGCTTCTCCGGGACAGGGGCAGATACGCAGTATTTT
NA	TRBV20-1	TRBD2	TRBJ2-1	CSTGLAGGNYNEQFF	TGCAGTACCGGACTAGCGGGAGGTAACTACAATGAGCAGTTCTTC
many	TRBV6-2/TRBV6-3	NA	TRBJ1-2	CASSGQIYGYTF	TGTGCCAGCAGCGGACAGATCTATGGCTACACCTTC
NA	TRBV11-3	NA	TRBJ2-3	CASSLEGADTQYF	TGTGCCAGCAGCTTAGAGGGGGCAGATACGCAGTATTTT
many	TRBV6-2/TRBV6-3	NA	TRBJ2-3	CASSYSPDGTDTQYF	TGTGCCAGCAGTTACTCACCCGATGGCACAGATACGCAGTATTTT
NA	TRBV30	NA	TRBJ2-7	CAWKGAVHEQYF	TGTGCCTGGAAAGGGGCAGTCCACGAGCAGTACTTC
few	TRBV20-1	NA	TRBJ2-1	CSAPPPGSDEQFF	TGCAGTGCTCCCCCTCCGGGGTCGGATGAGCAGTTCTTC
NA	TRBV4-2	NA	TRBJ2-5	CASSQDKSVETQYF	TGTGCCAGCAGCCAAGATAAGTCCGTTGAAACCCAGTACTTC
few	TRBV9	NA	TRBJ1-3	CASSAQGLSNSGNTIYF	TGTGCCAGCAGCGCTCAGGGGCTCTCGAACTCTGGAAACACCATATATTTT
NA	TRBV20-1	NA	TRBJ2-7	CSARGGGYEQYF	TGCAGTGCTAGAGGGGGAGGCTACGAGCAGTACTTC
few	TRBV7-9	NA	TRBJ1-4	CASSFVTGNEKLFF	TGTGCCAGCAGTTTCGTAACAGGGAATGAAAAACTGTTTTTT
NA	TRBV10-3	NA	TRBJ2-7	CAISESKASAYEQYF	TGTGCCATCAGTGAGTCGAAGGCCTCCGCCTACGAGCAGTACTTC
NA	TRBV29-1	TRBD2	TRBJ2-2	CSAGGDVLTGELFF	TGCAGCGCCGGGGGGGACGTCCTCACCGGGGAGCTGTTTTTT
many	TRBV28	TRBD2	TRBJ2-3	CASSPGTSGTDTQYF	TGTGCCAGCAGTCCCGGGACTAGCGGCACAGATACGCAGTATTTT
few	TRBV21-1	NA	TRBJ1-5	CASSNDIRDREHQPQHF	TGTGCCAGCAGCAACGATATCCGGGACAGGGAACATCAGCCCCAGCATTTT
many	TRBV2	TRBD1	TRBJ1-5	CASSGQATQPQHF	TGTGCCAGCAGCGGACAGGCTACTCAGCCCCAGCATTTT
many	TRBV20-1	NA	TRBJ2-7	CSAIRQEGASEQYF	TGCAGTGCTATCCGACAGGAGGGGGCCTCCGAGCAGTACTTC
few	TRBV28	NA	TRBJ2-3	CASTRDATSTDTQYF	TGTGCCAGCACCAGGGACGCAACTAGCACAGATACGCAGTATTTT
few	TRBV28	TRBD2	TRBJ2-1	CASRLAGAGNEQFF	TGTGCCAGCAGACTAGCGGGAGCTGGCAATGAGCAGTTCTTC
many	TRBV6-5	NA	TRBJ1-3	CASSPGGGTGNTIYF	TGTGCCAGCAGTCCTGGAGGGGGTACTGGAAACACCATATATTTT
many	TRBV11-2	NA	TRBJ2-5	CASSKEREETQYF	TGTGCCAGCAGCAAGGAGAGAGAAGAGACCCAGTACTTC
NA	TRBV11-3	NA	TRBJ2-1	CASSPHGAARDSNEQFF	TGTGCCAGCAGCCCGCATGGTGCCGCGAGGGACTCCAATGAGCAGTTCTTC
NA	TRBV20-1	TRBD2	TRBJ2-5	CSASLAGLTGAQYF	TGCAGTGCTAGCCTAGCGGGACTTACCGGGGCCCAGTACTTC
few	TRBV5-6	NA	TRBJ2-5	CASSHETTPQAQYF	TGTGCCAGCAGCCATGAGACGACCCCACAGGCCCAGTACTTC
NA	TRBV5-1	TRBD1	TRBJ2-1	CASRRTGESSYNEQFF	TGCGCCAGCAGGAGGACAGGGGAGAGCTCCTACAATGAGCAGTTCTTC
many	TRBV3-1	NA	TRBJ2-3	CASSQRTGSQATDTQYF	TGTGCCAGCAGCCAAAGGACCGGTTCCCAGGCAACAGATACGCAGTATTTT
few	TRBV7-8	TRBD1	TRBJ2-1	CASSPRAQTGLFPNEQFF	TGTGCCAGCAGCCCCAGGGCCCAGACAGGGTTATTCCCGAATGAGCAGTTCTTC